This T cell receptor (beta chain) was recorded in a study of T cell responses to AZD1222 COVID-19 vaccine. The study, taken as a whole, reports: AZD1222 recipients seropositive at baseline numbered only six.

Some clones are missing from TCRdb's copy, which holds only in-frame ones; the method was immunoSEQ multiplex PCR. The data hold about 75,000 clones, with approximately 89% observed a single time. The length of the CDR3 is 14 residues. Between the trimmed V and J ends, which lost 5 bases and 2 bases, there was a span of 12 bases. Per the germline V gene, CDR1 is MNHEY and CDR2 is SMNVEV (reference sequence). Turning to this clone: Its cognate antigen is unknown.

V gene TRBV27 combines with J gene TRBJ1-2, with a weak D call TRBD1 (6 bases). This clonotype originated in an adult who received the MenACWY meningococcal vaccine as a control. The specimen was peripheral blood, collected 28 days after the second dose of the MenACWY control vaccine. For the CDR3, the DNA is TGTGCCAGCAGTCAGGGGCTTGGCAACTATGGCTACACCTTC. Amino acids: CASSQGLGNYGYTF.